What follows are 30 T cell receptor beta chains derived from one specimen sequenced in a study of response to subunit inactivated influenza vaccine. TCRdb processed the RT-PCR reads anew with MiXCR; each CDR3 protein has one entry. The sample has around 580,000 distinct CDR3 sequences, about 10% seen once. Sequencing was performed on PBMCs from blood, taken on the day of vaccination. These receptors were collected from a man over 45 who received an inactivated influenza vaccine.

The chain recombines TRBV4-1 with TRBJ2-7, with D unresolved. Trimming took off 1 base at V and 0 bases at J, with 10 bases between the two ends. The CDR3 runs to 15 residues. Per the germline V gene, CDR1 is MGHRA and CDR2 is YSYEKL. The CDR3 DNA reads TGCGCCAGCAGCCAAGTTCACTTAAGCTCCTACGAGCAGTACTTC. Translated, it gives CASSQVHLSSYEQYF.

This clonotype was seen a few times. The chain combines TRBV19 with TRBJ2-4, with 9 nucleotides matching TRBD2. With 4 bases clipped from V and 8 bases from J, the junction kept 3 bases outside the gene matches. Germline-derived CDR1 and CDR2 are LNHDA and SQIVND (reference sequence). The CDR3 sequence is 13 residues long. The CDR3 loop reads CASSRASGDIQYF. CDR3 sequence (DNA): TGTGCCAGTAGTAGGGCTAGCGGGGACATTCAGTACTTC.

This clonotype has just a few counts. This chain links TRBV4-2 with TRBJ2-5; TRBD2 matches 7 bases. V lost 3 bases, J lost 1 base, and 2 bases stayed unmatched. Germline V gives CDR1 LGHNA, CDR2 YNFKEQ. The CDR3 runs to 14 residues. CDR3 sequence reads: CASSQSGGQETQYF. The CDR3 DNA reads TGTGCCAGCAGCCAGTCGGGGGGCCAAGAGACCCAGTACTTC.

This clonotype came up many times. The gene calls are TRBV27 and TRBJ2-2, with D unresolved. This CDR3 has 14 residues. Trimming pared 1 base from V and 7 bases from J, leaving 10 bases between. CDR1 is MNHEY, CDR2 SMNVEV, per germline (reference sequence). In DNA form, the CDR3 reads TGTGCCAGCAGTTTATTAGTGGGGATCGGGGAGCTGTTTTTT. Encoded protein: CASSLLVGIGELFF.

In its sample, this clonotype was seen once. This sequence joins TRBV12-3 or TRBV12-4 and TRBJ2-1; the D is unclear. Trimming cost V 5 bases and J 7 bases, with 15 bases left between them. CDR3 length: 14 amino acids. The CDR3: CASSPPTGLNEQFF. CDR3 nucleotide sequence: TGTGCCAGCAGTCCTCCGACGGGCCTGAATGAGCAGTTCTTC.

J is TRBJ2-7 and V is TRBV29-1; 11 nucleotides agree with TRBD1. V dropped 4 bases and J dropped 3; count of bases not matched to a gene: 2. Germline V gene lookup returns CDR1 SQVTM and CDR2 ANQGSEA. This CDR3 spans 13 amino acids. The CDR3 loop reads CSVVGTGGYEQYF. CDR3 bases: TGCAGCGTTGTTGGGACAGGGGGCTACGAGCAGTACTTC.

DNA for the CDR3: TGCAGCGTCCCTAGCGGGAGTTCCTACGAGCAGTACTTC. Translating it yields CSVPSGSSYEQYF. The rearrangement links TRBV29-1 to TRBJ2-7; the match to TRBD2 covers 10 bases. V was clipped by 6 bases and J by 1 base; unmatched bases: 3. This CDR3 has 13 residues. CDR1 SQVTM and CDR2 ANQGSEA come from the germline V gene.

This clonotype came up once. This chain links TRBV11-2 with TRBJ2-1; 10 bases match TRBD1. The J segment lost 6 bases and the V segment lost 1 base, leaving 6 bases of the junction unmatched. From germline, CDR1 is SGHAT and CDR2 FQNNGV. The CDR3 length is 16 residues. CDR3 sequence (DNA): TGTGCCAGCAGCTTAGCTGGGGACAGGGGAATCAATGAGCAGTTCTTC. The encoded protein is CASSLAGDRGINEQFF. Together with reference TRBV11-2 and TRBJ2-1, the CDR3 gives the full variable domain: EAGVAQSPRYKIIEKRQSVAFWCNPISGHATLYWYQQILGQGPKLLIQFQNNGVVDDSQLPKDRFSAERLKGVDSTLKIQPAKLEDSAVYLCASSLAGDRGINEQFFGPGTRLTVL.

The chain uses TRBV5-1 and TRBJ1-3; no reliable D call. The germline V gene encodes CDR1 SGHRS and CDR2 YFSETQ. Trimming left V 0 bases short and J 0 bases short, with 10 bases between. There are 16 residues in the CDR3. The CDR3 loop is CASSLERTGSGNTIYF. For the CDR3, the DNA is TGCGCCAGCAGCTTGGAAAGGACGGGCTCTGGAAACACCATATATTTT.

This clonotype was observed a handful of times. V and J are TRBV7-8 and TRBJ2-2; D gene uncertain. From germline, CDR1 is SGHVS and CDR2 FQNEAQ. The V end was cut by 2 bases, the J end by 5 bases, with 9 bases between. The CDR3 totals 14 residues. The CDR3 DNA reads TGTGCCAGCAGCTTATATTGGGCTACCGGGGAGCTGTTTTTT. Its translation: CASSLYWATGELFF.

For the CDR3, the DNA is TGCAGTGCTAGTCGGTCGAACTATGGCTACACCTTC. It yields the protein CSASRSNYGYTF. This sequence joins TRBV20-1 and TRBJ1-2; D unclear. The V and J ends lost 3 bases and 2 bases respectively, with 7 bases between them. Per germline, CDR1 DFQATT and CDR2 SNEGSKA (reference sequence). The CDR3 has 12 residues.

This clonotype has at least ten counts. The chain links TRBV20-1 to TRBJ2-7; tentatively, D is TRBD2 (6 bases). CDR1 DFQATT and CDR2 SNEGSKA come from the germline V gene (reference sequence). Trimming took 3 bases from V and 6 from J, leaving 18 bases between them. The CDR3 runs to 14 residues. DNA of the CDR3: TGCAGTGCTAGCGGGACTCCGGTCATTGTCGAGCAGTACTTC. Its translation: CSASGTPVIVEQYF.

In this sample, this clonotype turned up many times. The chain uses TRBV12-3 or TRBV12-4 and TRBJ2-7; D is perhaps TRBD1 (5 bases). This CDR3 spans 13 amino acids. Trimming stripped 10 bases from V and 7 bases from J, with 20 bases between. DNA of the CDR3: TGTGCCAACTCGGACACACCTACTGGTGAGCAGTACTTC. Translated, it gives CANSDTPTGEQYF.

The CDR3 is CSARPSFGTGELFF. DNA of the CDR3: TGCAGTGCTAGGCCCTCATTCGGCACCGGGGAGCTGTTTTTT. V and J are TRBV20-1 and TRBJ2-2; D not certain. The CDR3 consists of 14 residues. Trimming took 3 bases from V and 4 from J, leaving 12 bases between them. Germline CDR1 reads DFQATT; CDR2 reads SNEGSKA (reference sequence).

This clonotype showed up many times. CDR3 coding DNA: TGTGCCAGCAGCGTAGGGACAGTCATTCCCGGGGAGCTGTTTTTT. Amino acid sequence: CASSVGTVIPGELFF. The chain is built from TRBV9 and TRBJ2-2; the D gene is possibly TRBD1 (6 bases). The CDR3 loop spans 15 amino acids. Looked up from germline, CDR1 is SGDLS and CDR2 is YYNGEE. Trimming took 0 bases from V and 6 from J, leaving 12 bases between them.

Remarks on this clonotype: A junction end diverges from the germline sequence, so it may reflect a read error. This chain links TRBV25-1 with TRBJ2-3, with 8 bases aligning to TRBD2. CDR3 length: 17 residues. Looked up from germline, CDR1 is MGHDK and CDR2 is SYGVNS. The CDR3 DNA reads as TGTGCCAGAAGTGAAGGTAGCGGGATCGGGAGCACAGATACGCAGTATTTT. Its protein is CARSEGSGIGSTDTQYF.

This clonotype was detected many times. As DNA, the CDR3 is TGTGCCAGCAGTTTGGGCGGAAATTCACCCCTCCACTTT. The encoded protein is CASSLGGNSPLHF. The chain couples TRBV12-3 or TRBV12-4 to TRBJ1-6; D is unresolved. The germline V and J ends were trimmed by 3 bases and 7 bases, with 7 bases remaining between them. CDR3 size: 13 residues.

This clonotype has a handful of counts. This chain joins TRBV15 and TRBJ2-7; D uncertain. The ends were cut back, 2 bases at V and 5 bases at J, with 7 bases in the middle. There are 12 residues in the CDR3. The V gene's germline CDR1 is LNHNV and CDR2 YYDKDF (reference sequence). CDR3 nucleotides: TGTGCCACCAGCAGACTCCGGGACGAGCAGTACTTC. Protein: CATSRLRDEQYF.

This clonotype was counted between two and nine times. The chain has TRBV4-1 and TRBJ2-1; D possibly corresponds to TRBD2 (5 bases). V lost 2 bases and J lost 1, with 6 bases in between. CDR3 length equals 14 residues. Germline V lookup: CDR1 MGHRA, CDR2 YSYEKL. Here the CDR3 reads CASSQRGSYNEQFF. CDR3 DNA: TGCGCCAGCAGCCAACGGGGTTCCTACAATGAGCAGTTCTTC.

This clonotype was seen a handful of times. CDR3 amino acids: CASSPGTSGFYNEQFF. CDR3 nucleotides: TGTGCCAGCAGTCCGGGGACTAGCGGTTTCTACAATGAGCAGTTCTTC. The V call is TRBV27, the J call TRBJ2-1; 11 bases line up with TRBD2. CDR3 length equals 16 residues. The ends lost 5 bases at V and 3 bases at J; junction bases unmatched: 6. Germline CDR1 and CDR2: MNHEY and SMNVEV (reference sequence).

This clonotype showed up just a few times. The genes are TRBV5-1 and TRBJ1-1, with D possibly matching TRBD1 (6 bases). Germline CDR1 and CDR2: SGHRS and YFSETQ. V gave up 2 bases and J gave up 5 bases, with 16 bases separating them. CDR3 size: 15 residues. CDR3 coding DNA: TGCGCCAGCAGCTTTACAGGGCTAGGTGGTACTGAAGCTTTCTTT. Protein sequence: CASSFTGLGGTEAFF.

This clonotype was picked up a small number of times. CDR3 residues: CASSVAGGARETQYF. The CDR3, as DNA: TGTGCCAGCAGCGTAGCAGGGGGCGCCAGGGAGACCCAGTACTTC. V gene TRBV9 combines with J gene TRBJ2-5; 8 nucleotides agree with TRBD1. The J segment lost 5 bases and the V segment lost 0 bases, leaving 6 bases of the junction unmatched. The germline CDR1 and CDR2 sequences are SGDLS and YYNGEE. The CDR3 runs to 15 residues.

The CDR3 here is CASSYTSGDTGELFF. CDR3 nucleotides: TGTGCCAGCAGTTACACTAGCGGGGACACCGGGGAGCTGTTTTTT. This chain joins TRBV6-5 and TRBJ2-2; 10 bases match TRBD2. This CDR3 has 15 residues. Looked up from germline, CDR1 is MNHEY and CDR2 is SVGAGI. V dropped 2 bases and J dropped 3; count of bases not matched to a gene: 0.

This clonotype was picked up many times. The chain carries TRBV7-8 and TRBJ2-1; D may correspond to TRBD1 or TRBD2 (6 bases each). The germline V and J ends were trimmed by 4 bases and 3 bases, with 16 bases remaining between them. Germline-derived CDR1 and CDR2 are SGHVS and FQNEAQ. This CDR3 has 16 amino acids. CDR3 sequence (DNA): TGTGCCAGCAGCTACGGAGGGGGTGGATACTACAATGAGCAGTTCTTC. It is translated as CASSYGGGGYYNEQFF.

This clonotype came up a few times. The CDR3 coding sequence is TGTGCCTCCTCAGGGGCGTACGGCCGTAAAAACATTCAGTACTTC. It yields the protein CASSGAYGRKNIQYF. The chain combines TRBV30 with TRBJ2-4; TRBD1 might be the D (6 bases). CDR3 size: 15 residues. Trimming left V 7 bases short and J 4 bases short, with 20 bases between. The germline gives CDR1 GTSNPN, CDR2 SVGIG (reference sequence).

CDR3 nucleotide sequence: TGTGCCAGCTCCCCCGCAGGGGGCTCTGGGGCCAACGTCCTGACTTTC. It translates to CASSPAGGSGANVLTF. V and J are TRBV18 and TRBJ2-6; 7 nucleotides match TRBD1. The CDR3 consists of 16 residues. The V gene's germline CDR1 is KGHSH and CDR2 LQKENI. V lost 6 bases to trimming and J lost 0 bases; unmatched junction nucleotides: 5.

The table lists this clonotype with many counts. V gene TRBV7-2 combines with J gene TRBJ1-6, with TRBD1 identical over 8 bases. V lost 4 bases, J lost 5 bases, and 7 bases stayed unmatched. Germline-derived CDR1 and CDR2 are SGHTA and FQGNSA. CDR3 length: 16 amino acids. CDR3 DNA sequence: TGTGCCAGCAGCTCGGGGGGGACAGGAAATAATTCACCCCTCCACTTT. Amino acid sequence: CASSSGGTGNNSPLHF.

The V and J genes are TRBV7-2 and TRBJ1-3; 7 nucleotides line up with TRBD1. Germline trimming cut 5 bases from V and 3 bases from J; bases unmatched to any gene: 7. This CDR3 has 15 residues. Germline assignment: CDR1 SGHTA and CDR2 FQGNSA. The CDR3: CASSAVRGGGNTIYF. The DNA of the CDR3 is TGTGCCAGCAGCGCAGTCAGGGGGGGTGGAAACACCATATATTTT.

A remark on this clonotype: A much bigger clone sits one base away, suggesting this may be a read error. The V gene is TRBV5-1, the J gene TRBJ2-1; the match to TRBD2 covers 9 bases. After removal of 2 bases from V and 6 bases from J, the junction contained 6 bases not matched to a gene. The germline gives CDR1 SGHRS, CDR2 YFSETQ. There are 15 residues in the CDR3. This chain's CDR3 is CASSLCGGVGNEQFF. The CDR3 coding sequence is TGCGCCAGCAGCTTATGCGGGGGGGTCGGCAATGAGCAGTTCTTC.

In this sample, this clonotype turned up many times. This chain uses TRBV25-1 with TRBJ2-1, with 9 bases that match TRBD1. The CDR3 covers 15 residues. The ends lost 6 bases at V and 4 bases at J; junction bases unmatched: 7. Germline loops: CDR1 MGHDK, CDR2 SYGVNS. Here the CDR3 reads CASRKGTGPYNEQFF. CDR3 nucleotide sequence: TGTGCCAGCAGAAAAGGGACAGGGCCTTACAATGAGCAGTTCTTC.